The present T cell receptor (beta chain) was sequenced within a study of blood T cells in healthy people across ages (dated by TCRdb to the mid-2010s). Describing the broader study: In model experiments, roughly one uniquely barcoded TCR beta cDNA molecule per two T cells was captured by template switching. To avoid experimental bias, donors of different ages were spread randomly across the sequencing lanes. For two donors (one aged 18 to 30 and one aged 80 or older), the study analyzed two additional independent replicas of 1 million unique cDNA reads from the same blood draw. The donors were split into four age groups: young (average 16 years), middle-aged (roughly 40), aged (about 56) and long-lived (82). The study measured age-related changes in TCR beta repertoire diversity using deep sequencing normalized with unique cDNA molecular identifiers. Points the paper makes about the study in general: Conclusive comparison of naive and antigen-experienced compartments was prevented by the profiling of bulk unsorted PBMCs. Total diversity estimates from one million sequenced T cells were considered lower bounds and underestimates. A strong correlation was found between observed TCR beta diversity and the percentage of naive T cells measured by flow cytometry. Compared with the aged group, the long-lived group had more naive CD4+ T cells, fewer expanded clones and increased TCR diversity, suggesting age selection. Because donor CMV infection status was unknown, age-related changes in expanded clonotypes were potentially confounded. As age increased, observed TCR beta diversity per million T cells dropped in a roughly linear way, and a significant reduction was already evident by age 40.

Including the terminal cysteine and phenylalanine, the CDR3 comprises 15 residues. Only the CDR3 part of the read is kept: 45 bases, read in frame from the first base. The germline V gene provides CDR1 SGHTA and CDR2 FQGNSA. From V the trimming removes 2 bases and from J it removes 12 bases, while the gene matches leave 13 bases of the junction unaccounted for. This clonotype occurred a few times. Its binding antigen is unknown. Base qualities are missing; no much larger clone stands one base away. To prepare the library, 5' RACE was applied. Sequencing used an Illumina HiSeq 2500. The second PCR ran for about 6 to 12 cycles and used a J-beta primer mix along with a sample-barcoded 5' primer. Each TCR beta cDNA molecule received a unique molecular identifier from a template-switch 5' adaptor carrying 12 random nucleotides. Each sample yielded at least 3 million CDR3-containing paired-end reads. All of the RNA was converted into first-strand cDNA using the Mint cDNA synthesis kit, with a TRBC-specific oligonucleotide serving as the primer. Following uracil-DNA glycosylase treatment, all cDNA underwent a first 18-cycle PCR with the universal primers M1SS and BC2_uni_R. Concerning the study's data processing: For normalization, 1 million high-quality reads, each with a distinct molecular identifier, were randomly selected from each sample. Reads sharing molecular identifiers were discarded rather than binned into consensus sequences. MiTCR, run with a Q25 quality threshold and the strictest error-elimination algorithm, handled CDR3 identification, clonotype clustering and error correction. A nonparametric unseen species model using Euler transformation provided a lower-bound estimate of total TCR beta diversity. TCRdb's own reprocessing of the public reads used fastp at Q25 and MiXCR and kept productive beta chains. Every entry covers one CDR3 protein and lists the most common genes and DNA from its rows. The V and J calls and clone size come from TCRdb's table, not from the authors' own analysis. This sample is represented by about 1.5 million distinct CDR3 sequences; approximately 42% of them were singletons. The ten largest clonotypes hold less than 5% of the sample.

Donors were a few dozen systemically healthy Caucasian individuals from Russia aged roughly 6 to 100 years. About 9.8 milliliters of peripheral blood were drawn from each donor into EDTA-treated Vacutainer tubes. Ficoll-Paque density-gradient centrifugation was used to isolate PBMCs, with at least 6.5 million per sample. Total RNA, at least 6 micrograms per sample, was extracted from PBMCs with Trizol reagent. For every donor, flow cytometry on a PBMC aliquot measured the percentage of naive CD45RAhigh/CD27high T cells. Sample: blood. The sequence was obtained from a woman between 18 and 29 years old in good health. This receptor chain uses TRBV7-2 and TRBJ2-1; 7 middle bases align to TRBD1. This receptor carries the CDR3 CASSLWAGGLYLQFF. The nucleotides are TGTGCCAGCAGCTTATGGGCAGGGGGTCTGTATTTGCAGTTCTTC. The entire variable domain, with the stretches around the CDR3 drawn from the reference TRBV7-2 and TRBJ2-1 proteins, is GAGVSQSPSNKVTEKGKDVELRCDPISGHTALYWYRQSLGQGLEFLIYFQGNSAPDKSGLPSDRFSAERTGGSVSTLTIQRTQQEDSAVYLCASSLWAGGLYLQFFGPGTRLTVL.